The clone carrying this T cell receptor beta chain was picked up many times. Its specificity is unknown. This specimen belongs to a study of identical twins. TCRdb itself ran the 5' RACE reads through MiXCR, one entry per CDR3 protein. The table shows 350,000 to 400,000 distinct CDR3 sequences, with roughly 9% occurring only once. Study results and limitations: Out-of-frame beta chain sequences displayed weaker excess sharing between twins.

The V and J ends lost 5 bases and 4 bases, in that order; junction bases with no gene match: 9. The CDR3 sequence is 15 residues long. The sequencing input was naive T cells sorted from blood. This TCR was recovered from a woman aged 45 to 65 in good health. The chain uses TRBV12-3 or TRBV12-4 and TRBJ1-1; 8 bases match TRBD1. The CDR3 sequence: CASSPMTGEGTEAFF. The CDR3 region has the DNA TGTGCCAGCAGTCCGATGACAGGGGAAGGCACTGAAGCTTTCTTT.